This T cell receptor beta chain was identified in a study of cytomegalovirus exposure and HLA in healthy donors (dated by TCRdb to 2017 to 2019). For the study in its entirety: In an earlier analysis of roughly 500 of the donors, about 270 Gb of sequence data and 90 million to 120 million unique TCR beta sequences from roughly 180 million T cells were reported. An early release covering roughly 640 HLA-typed donors comprised about 300 gigabases of sequencing data and approximately 80 million unique TCR sequences. Among the roughly 400 genotyped donors, approximately 77% belonged to the genetic ancestry cluster associated with self-reported Caucasian donors. The aim of the study was to test whether cataloging public T cell receptors could identify signatures of past pathogen exposure. The study profiled the T cell repertoires of 550 to 700 subjects by immunosequencing and related them to cytomegalovirus serostatus. A separate validation cohort of 100 to 150 different subjects was used in addition to the roughly 640-subject first cohort. To predict cytomegalovirus infection status, the study brought together high-throughput TCR immunosequencing, statistical association of individual TCRs with disease status, and machine learning. A later analysis re-examined previously published TCR beta repertoires from hundreds of donors and added high-resolution HLA genotyping to investigate patterns of TCR occurrence. Rather than drawing on any new phenotypic data, the later analysis identified candidate immune exposures from TCR beta sequences and the way those sequences occurred across donors. To decide whether each TCR beta V gene segment behaved as functional or pseudogenic, an earlier analysis of some 570 of the donors relied on high-throughput TCR beta sequencing. Donor age, sex, ethnicity and CMV serostatus were compiled alongside the repertoire data. A later genetic analysis used genome-wide SNP genotypes for about 65% of the roughly 670 donors, treating that subset as a discovery cohort. All discovery cohort repertoires had been generated using a single sequencing platform. HLA typing covered class I and class II loci at four-digit resolution. Typing coverage varied by locus: roughly 629-630 donors for A, B, C, DRB1 and DQB1; roughly 510 for DQA1; around 610 for DPA1; approximately 470 for DPB1. Because of strong linkage in the cohort, a handful of DR-DQ haplotypes were treated as single units for association and clustering. Across 300 to 500 genotyped donors of the cohort, an average of roughly 250,000 unique TCR beta nucleotide sequences per donor were sequenced, and roughly a sixth of those sequences were non-productive. Points the paper makes about the study in general: A group of highly shared sequence variants was considered likely to be a technical artifact of the sequencing pipeline. Some 15 rarely observed V segments, including chromosome 9 orphons, were excluded from the earlier analysis of 550 to 700 of the donors because counts were too low. Because the 87-base-pair reads could not distinguish some IMGT-functional V segments, including TRBV6-2 and TRBV6-3, those segments were excluded. In an earlier analysis of more than 500 of the donors, most TCR beta V segments appeared in productive rearrangements about 87% or about 30% of the time, broadly matching IMGT annotations. Most TCR sequences were observed very rarely across donors, whereas some public TCRs were present in many individuals. A further reported finding was that TCR beta sequences accurately predicted the HLA-A and HLA-B alleles for most subjects in the first cohort. CMV serostatus was the only immune exposure information available for the cohort. A later analysis found that most CMV-associated TCR beta chains appeared HLA-restricted, with HLA associations seemingly driven largely by CMV exposure. A later analysis associated 17,000 or so TCR beta sequences with specific HLA alleles at a false discovery rate of 0.05. Correlated functional status among segregating V segments might be attributable to linkage disequilibrium, but an unknown experimental factor could not be ruled out. Assigning TCR associations to individual alleles was difficult when HLA alleles, especially DR and DQ, strongly co-occurred. A later analysis found that HLA-associated TCR beta chains were more clonally expanded and had lower generation probabilities than equally common non-associated chains. The cohort was sequenced for TCR beta chains only, and without alpha or paired-chain data the features that could be detected were limited. In a later analysis, TCR association rates were found to vary across HLA loci, with the most associated TCRs seen for DRB1 alleles and the fewest for HLA-C alleles. An association between a missense DCLRE1C variant and V-gene and J-gene trimming of TCR beta chains was found in a later genetic analysis and replicated in an independent cohort. Roughly uniform sequencing depth across donors was assumed in presence/absence analyses, although this assumption may not hold. Compared with the roughly 670-donor mean, donors in an Asian-associated ancestry cluster had fewer N-insertions in productive TCRs, according to a later genetic analysis. The authors suggested that the approach could potentially be extended to other disease states and immunological phenotypes. Three of the identified cytomegalovirus-associated TCR beta chains were confirmed in vitro to be specific for cytomegalovirus antigens. Because HLA typing was unavailable for some donors at each locus, only the typed subset was used in association tests. Cytomegalovirus status was reported to be diagnosed by the classifier with high specificity and sensitivity in both the original and validation cohorts. The study listed 164 TCR beta chains as associated with cytomegalovirus. According to a later analysis, parvovirus B19, influenza, CMV and Epstein-Barr virus appeared linked to several top co-occurrence clusters.

The cohort comprised some 730 healthy bone marrow donors. At the time of sampling, every cohort member was nominally healthy, though immune exposures that went unrecorded were likely present. The donor tested CMV seropositive, placing the donor among the 289 seropositive members of the cohort. A peripheral blood sample was provided by each donor, and peripheral blood mononuclear cells were used for TCR beta sequencing. Genomic DNA extraction from the blood cell samples was performed with the Qiagen DNeasy Blood Extraction Kit. Concerning this clone itself: The specificity of this receptor is unknown. Per-base quality was not reported, and no clone a single base away is much larger than it.

The germline V gene (reference sequence) specifies SEHNR as CDR1 and FQNEAQ as CDR2. V has 8 bases trimmed and J has 3 bases trimmed; junction bases matching no gene number 7. From its cysteine to its phenylalanine, the CDR3 spans 13 amino acids. Only the CDR3 DNA is retained, 39 bases long and in frame from the first base. The library was generated by the immunoSEQ multiplex PCR assay. For the multiplex PCR, a mixture combining 60 forward primers for TCR Vbeta segments and 13 reverse primers for TCR Jbeta segments was used. The CDR3 region of rearranged TCR beta genes was amplified from genomic DNA with a multiplex PCR assay. Amplified TCR beta libraries were sequenced as 87-base-pair reads on the Illumina HiSeq System. On the authors' methods: Across the 640 or so repertoires, a later analysis counted around 80 million unique TCR beta chains, approximately 10 million of which were shared by at least two donors. To remove PCR and sequencing errors, raw reads were error-corrected and collapsed into unique sequences using a nearest-neighbor algorithm that merged closely related sequences. To assign V, D and J gene segments, CDR3 sequences were aligned to IMGT reference sequences. Each retained sequence needed at least a six-nucleotide match to both a V gene segment and a J gene segment. Rearrangements were called productive when the CDR3 lacked stop codons and stayed in frame with V and J; all others were non-productive. CDR3 was defined by IMGT convention, running from the second conserved V-encoded cysteine to the conserved J-encoded phenylalanine. Sequences without an unambiguous match to a single V gene segment were excluded from the earlier analysis of 500 to 700 of the donors. An earlier analysis of roughly 590 of the donors called V segments functional above 56.7% productive rearrangements and segregating when the between-donor standard deviation exceeded 5%. A statistical classification framework was built for diagnosing cytomegalovirus status from the catalog of TCR beta chain sequences. In a later analysis, TCR nucleotide sequences were compared against IMGT/GENE-DB human TR gene sequences so that V and J genes could be assigned. Using the TCRdist pipeline, a later analysis assigned CDR3 sequences along with most-parsimonious VDJ recombination scenarios. In a later analysis, every TCR beta chain was defined by the combination of its CDR3 amino acid sequence and its V-gene family, and reads without a unique V-gene family were dropped. To address suspected cross-contamination and a sequencing artifact, a later analysis removed a few hundred highly shared, low-generation-probability nucleotide sequences. A later analysis calculated a clonal expansion index for each public chain from normalized within-repertoire ranks of inferred template counts. In a later analysis, generation probabilities were computed using a VDJ recombination model fitted to out-of-frame rearrangements, and the results were checked against IGoR. In a later analysis, hypergeometric tests were used to score TCR-TCR, TCR-HLA and TCR-CMV co-occurrence, with a repertoire-size bias correction applied to TCR pairs. To estimate false discovery rates, a later analysis permuted the HLA or CMV assignments 20 times. A later analysis grouped co-occurring TCRs with DBSCAN, adding TCRdist sequence similarity when clustering within HLA-allele-positive subsets. Repertoires with fewer than 30,000 or more than 120,000 public chains, plus five repertoires with anomalous nucleotide sharing, were excluded from co-occurrence clustering. This is the immuneACCESS table as TCRdb keeps it, with only in-frame sequences that have V and J called. A part of the clones is gone; compared with another copy, unresolved V genes explain less than half, and the rest is unexplained. From that table come the V and J calls and clone size; the DNA was used to work out D and trimming. This sample comprises some 200,000 clones, 60% to 85% of them detected only once. More than 1.5% of the sample is taken by the ten largest.

The receptor's source is a girl between 5 and 17 years old in good health and CMV-seropositive. The chain is made from TRBV7-9 and TRBJ2-7; the junction holds 7 bases that match TRBD1. Specimen: PBMCs. The nucleotides read TGTGCCAGCGGAAAGACAGGGTTCTACGAGCAGTACTTC. Translated, this gives CASGKTGFYEQYF.